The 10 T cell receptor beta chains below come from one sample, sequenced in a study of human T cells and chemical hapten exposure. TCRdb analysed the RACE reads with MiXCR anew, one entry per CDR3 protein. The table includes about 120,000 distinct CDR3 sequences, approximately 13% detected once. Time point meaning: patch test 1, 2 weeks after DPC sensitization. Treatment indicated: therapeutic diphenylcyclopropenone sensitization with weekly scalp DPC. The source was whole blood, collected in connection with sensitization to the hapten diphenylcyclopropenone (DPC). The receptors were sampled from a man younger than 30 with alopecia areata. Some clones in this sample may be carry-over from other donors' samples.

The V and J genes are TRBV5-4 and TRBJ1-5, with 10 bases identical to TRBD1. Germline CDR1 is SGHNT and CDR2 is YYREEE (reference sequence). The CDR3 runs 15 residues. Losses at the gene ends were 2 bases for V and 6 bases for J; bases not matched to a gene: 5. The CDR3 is CASSLDRGRSQPQHF. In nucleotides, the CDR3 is TGTGCCAGCAGCTTAGACAGGGGGCGGTCTCAGCCCCAGCATTTT.

CDR3 DNA: TGTGCCAGCAGCCTAACGTGGCGCTCTGGGGCCAACGTCCTGACTTTC. This encodes CASSLTWRSGANVLTF. The chain links TRBV7-9 to TRBJ2-6, with D hard to call. With 5 bases removed from V and 0 bases from J, the gap between germline ends came to 11 bases. Germline lookup yields CDR1 SEHNR and CDR2 FQNEAQ (reference sequence). The CDR3 runs 16 residues.

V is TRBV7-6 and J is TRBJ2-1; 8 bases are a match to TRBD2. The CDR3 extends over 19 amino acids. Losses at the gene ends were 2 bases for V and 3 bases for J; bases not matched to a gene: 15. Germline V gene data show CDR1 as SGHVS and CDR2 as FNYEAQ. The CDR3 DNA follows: TGTGCCAGCAGCTTAAATTGGGTGCGGCGGGGGGCTAACTACAATGAGCAGTTCTTC. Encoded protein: CASSLNWVRRGANYNEQFF.

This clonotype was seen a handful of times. The CDR3 nucleotides are TGTGCTAGTGGTTTGGTACGCGGGACAGGGGAGAACACTGAAGCTTTCTTT. Translated: CASGLVRGTGENTEAFF. V gene TRBV12-5 combines with J gene TRBJ1-1; 10 bases fit TRBD1. The V gene end was trimmed by 0 bases and the J gene end by 1 base; junction bases not matched to a gene: 5. The V gene's germline CDR1 is LGHNT and CDR2 FRNRAP. The CDR3 runs to 17 residues.

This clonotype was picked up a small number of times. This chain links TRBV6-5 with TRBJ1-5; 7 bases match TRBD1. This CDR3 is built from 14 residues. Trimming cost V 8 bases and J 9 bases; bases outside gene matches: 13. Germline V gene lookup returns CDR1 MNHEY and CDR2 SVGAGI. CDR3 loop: CASRGTGVLGPQHF. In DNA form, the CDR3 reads TGTGCCAGCCGCGGCACAGGGGTTTTGGGGCCCCAGCATTTT.

This CDR3 reads CASSQFRRDTEAFF. The CDR3 nucleotides read TGCGCCAGCAGCCAATTTCGTAGGGACACTGAAGCTTTCTTT. This rearrangement joins TRBV4-3 to TRBJ1-1, with unresolved D. Trimming shortened V by 2 bases and J by 3 bases, and 10 bases separated the two germline ends. Germline CDR1 LGHNA, CDR2 YSLEER. The CDR3 is made up of 14 amino acids.

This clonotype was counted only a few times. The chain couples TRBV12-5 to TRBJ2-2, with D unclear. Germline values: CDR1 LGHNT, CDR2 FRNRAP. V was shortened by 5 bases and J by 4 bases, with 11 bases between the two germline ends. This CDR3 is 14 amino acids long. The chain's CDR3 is CASGLSMGTGELFF. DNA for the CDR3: TGTGCTAGTGGTCTAAGTATGGGCACCGGGGAGCTGTTTTTT.

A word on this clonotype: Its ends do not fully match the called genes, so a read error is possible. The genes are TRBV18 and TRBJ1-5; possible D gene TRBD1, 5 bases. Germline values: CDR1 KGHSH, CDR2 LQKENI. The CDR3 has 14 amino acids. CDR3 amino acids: CASSPSQGNQPQHF. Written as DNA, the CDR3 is TGTGCCAGCTCACCAAGTCAGGGCAACCAGCCCCAGCATTTT. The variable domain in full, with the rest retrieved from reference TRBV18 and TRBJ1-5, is NAGVMQNPRHLVRRRGQEARLRCSPMKGHSHVYWYRQLPEEGLKFMVYLQKENIIDESGMPKERFSAEFPKEGPSILRIQQVVRGDSAAYFCASSPSQGNQPQHFGDGTRLSIL.

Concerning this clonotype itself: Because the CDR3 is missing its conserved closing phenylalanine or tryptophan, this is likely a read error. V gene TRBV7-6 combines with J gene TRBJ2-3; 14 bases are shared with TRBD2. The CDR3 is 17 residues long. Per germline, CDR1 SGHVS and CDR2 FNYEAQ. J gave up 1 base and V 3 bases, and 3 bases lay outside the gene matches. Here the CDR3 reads CASSLSTSGGGTDTQYS. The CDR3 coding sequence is TGTGCCAGCAGCTTGTCGACTAGCGGGGGGGGCACAGATACGCAGTATTCT.

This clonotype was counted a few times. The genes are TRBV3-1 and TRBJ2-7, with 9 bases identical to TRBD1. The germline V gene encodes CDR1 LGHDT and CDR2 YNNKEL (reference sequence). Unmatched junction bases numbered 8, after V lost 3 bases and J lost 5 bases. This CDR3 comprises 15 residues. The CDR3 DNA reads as TGTGCCAGCAGCCATCTCCGGGACAGGGAGGACGAGCAGTACTTC. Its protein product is CASSHLRDREDEQYF.